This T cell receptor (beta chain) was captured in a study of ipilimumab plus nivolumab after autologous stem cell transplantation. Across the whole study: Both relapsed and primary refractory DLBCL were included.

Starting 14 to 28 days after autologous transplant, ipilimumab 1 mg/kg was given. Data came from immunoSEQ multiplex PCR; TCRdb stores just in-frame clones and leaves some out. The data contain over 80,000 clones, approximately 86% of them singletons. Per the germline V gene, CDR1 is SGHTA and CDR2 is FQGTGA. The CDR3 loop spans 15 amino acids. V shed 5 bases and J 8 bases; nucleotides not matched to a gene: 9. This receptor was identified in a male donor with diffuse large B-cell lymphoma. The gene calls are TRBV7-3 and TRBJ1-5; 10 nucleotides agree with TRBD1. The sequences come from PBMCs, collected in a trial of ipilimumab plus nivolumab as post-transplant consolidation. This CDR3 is CASSRTGTGEEPQHF. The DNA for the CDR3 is TGTGCCAGCAGCCGGACCGGGACAGGGGAAGAGCCCCAGCATTTT.